This T cell receptor beta chain was profiled in a study of T cells in Graves' hyperthyroidism and ophthalmopathy (dated by TCRdb to 2018 to 2020). Study-wide context: Peripheral blood samples were taken at initial diagnosis, before any treatment was given. TCR Vbeta CDR3 sequencing of 135 peripheral blood samples (over 40 ophthalmopathy, around 80 hyperthyroidism and approximately 17 progressor patients) is reported in the paper. Whether ophthalmopathy could be predicted prospectively was tested in an independent validation cohort made up of some 20 hyperthyroidism patients plus 17 patients who later progressed to ophthalmopathy. The roughly 100 discovery patients were randomly split 7:3 into training and test sets. To identify distinguishing TCR V-J signatures, a discovery cohort of around 100 patients was used, comprising 43 with Graves' ophthalmopathy and around 60 with stable Graves' hyperthyroidism. In addition, the study compared T-cell repertoires in thyroid tissue and in blood from over 5 Graves' hyperthyroidism patients. Once sampling was done, hyperthyroidism patients were given methimazole at a starting dose of 30 mg daily, whereas ophthalmopathy patients were given high-dose intravenous methylprednisolone. Points the paper makes about the study in general: A model built on a 13 V-J signature distinguished ophthalmopathy from stable hyperthyroidism, reaching 87.88% sensitivity and 81.08% specificity in cross-validation and 80%/75% in testing. In validation, progression to ophthalmopathy was predicted by the model with around 70% sensitivity and approximately 78% specificity, a median of about 6 months before onset. No statistical method was used to fix the sample size in advance, and group allocation was not hidden from the investigators. Most expanded thyroid clonotypes (frequency above 0.001) were also detected in blood, a finding suggesting that blood repertoires may reflect thyroid immune responses.

The TCR beta CDR3 regions were amplified from the RNA transcripts. For the first round of RT-PCR on the TCR CDR3, the HTBI primer set was used together with the Qiagen OneStep RT-PCR kit. A second multiplex PCR round built the libraries, followed by size selection and purification. Sequencing of the libraries was done on an Illumina HiSeq2000 using paired-end 100 bp reads. The paper's data handling went like this. Raw data were processed with SOAPnuke, discarding reads with adapters, uncalled bases, mean Phred below 15, or no exact constant-primer or identifier match. High-quality paired reads were merged using COPE v1.2.5, and each unique nucleotide sequence was defined as a clonotype. Clonotypes were aligned to IMGT TRBV, TRBD and TRBJ reference segments using MiTCR v1.1. Analysis was restricted to V-J combinations with a frequency above 0.0001, which covered roughly 99% of repertoires. The TCS score was defined as the ratio of F50 (clonal expansion) to E x V (chaos), calculated using BLOSUM62-based TCRdist between CDR3 peptides within each V-J. Welch's t-statistics and random forest reduced roughly 500 V-J features to roughly 13, which were used in a naive Bayes classifier (R e1071). TCRdb redid the processing of the public reads, applying fastp at Q25 and MiXCR, and retained in-frame beta chains. Every entry covers one CDR3 protein and lists the most common genes and DNA from its rows. TCRdb, not the authors, supplied the V and J calls. The table for this sample lists around 500,000 distinct CDR3 sequences; around 15% of them were counted only once. The ten largest clones capture about 15% of the sample.

Graves' hyperthyroidism was defined as stable when no progression to ophthalmopathy occurred over 18 months of follow-up. Hyperthyroidism patients were aged 18 to 65 years and newly diagnosed, with disease duration of less than 2 months. The study excluded patients with uncontrolled infections, other autoimmune diseases, pregnancy or lactation. Diagnoses were based on clinical symptoms, serum thyroxine and TRAb, thyroid ultrasound and orbital computed tomography. PBMCs were isolated from about 10 ml of fresh peripheral blood by Ficoll-Paque density gradient centrifugation. Total RNA was extracted using Trizol reagent, and RNA quality was assessed on an Agilent 2100 Bioanalyzer. This clonotype was recorded many times. Its antigen target is currently unknown. No base quality information exists; no much larger clone differs at one position. This clonotype originated in a woman aged 40 to 49 with Graves' hyperthyroidism. The material sequenced was blood.

The base sequence is TGTGCCAGCAGAAGAATAGGGGGACAGGGGCCGAAAATCTACGAGCAGTACTTC. Translated, it gives CASRRIGGQGPKIYEQYF. This chain joins TRBV6-1 to TRBJ2-7; 10 junctional bases match TRBD1. The CDR3 spans 18 residues, from the cysteine through the phenylalanine. Only the CDR3 portion is preserved as DNA: 54 bases, with reading frame beginning at the first base. V and J are trimmed by 6 bases and 3 bases, and the gene matches miss 17 bases of the junction. From the germline V gene, CDR1 is MNHNS and CDR2 is SASEGT.